This is a list of T cell receptor beta chains from one sample in a study of T cells after posttransplantation cyclophosphamide. TCRdb's table, derived via immunoSEQ multiplex PCR, lists solely in-frame clones and lacks some. Altogether approximately 23,000 clones are present, about 82% being singletons, with the ten largest covering about 6.3%. The sequenced sample was PBMCs. These receptors all stem from a woman aged 55-70 years with a blood cancer, CMV-positive, and with a related stem cell donor. CDR3s include the opening cysteine and the closing phenylalanine or tryptophan. Each record gives: D gene, J gene, clone size, V gene, CDR3 protein, CDR3 DNA. D genes are given only for firm matches. Size is omitted from some rows. Given values are once, few, many or a class for expanded clones.

>TRBD2|TRBJ2-1|NA|TRBV25-1
CASSEQLARSYNEQFF
TGTGCCAGCAGTGAACAACTAGCGCGCTCCTACAATGAGCAGTTCTTC
>TRBD1|TRBJ2-2|NA|TRBV19
CASSRGRGFAGELFF
TGTGCCAGTAGTAGGGGCAGGGGGTTCGCCGGGGAGCTGTTTTTT
>NA|TRBJ2-7|NA|TRBV6-1
CASSHSGGGAEQYF
TGTGCCAGCAGTCACTCAGGTGGGGGGGCCGAGCAGTACTTC
>TRBD2|TRBJ2-1|NA|TRBV11-2
CASSYAGGDNEQFF
TGTGCCAGCAGCTATGCGGGAGGGGACAATGAGCAGTTCTTC
>NA|TRBJ2-7|NA|TRBV21-1
CASSRGIPYEQYF
TGTGCCAGCAGCAGAGGGATACCCTACGAGCAGTACTTC
>TRBD1|TRBJ1-1|once|TRBV6-5
CASSYDRGVTEAFF
TGTGCCAGCAGTTACGACAGGGGTGTCACTGAAGCTTTCTTT
>NA|TRBJ1-3|NA|TRBV25-1
CASSDGVLSGNTIYF
TGTGCCAGCAGTGACGGTGTACTCTCTGGAAACACCATATATTTT
>TRBD1|TRBJ1-2|NA|TRBV6-4
CASSEEETGRFGYTF
TGTGCCAGCAGTGAAGAGGAGACAGGGCGGTTTGGCTACACCTTC
>NA|TRBJ2-7|NA|TRBV11-2
CASSLGSPRTYEQYF
TGTGCCAGCAGCTTAGGCTCACCTAGGACCTACGAGCAGTACTTC
>TRBD1|TRBJ1-5|NA|TRBV19
CASSIGGGTGSQPQHF
TGTGCCAGTAGTATAGGGGGGGGGACAGGGTCTCAGCCCCAGCATTTT
>NA|TRBJ2-3|NA|TRBV30
CAWDTGGRGFFADTQYF
TGTGCCTGGGACACCGGGGGGCGAGGATTTTTCGCAGATACGCAGTATTTT
>TRBD2|TRBJ2-7|NA|TRBV6-5
CASSRFSGGPYEQYF
TGTGCCAGCAGCCGATTTTCGGGAGGACCGTACGAGCAGTACTTC
>TRBD2|TRBJ2-5|NA|TRBV14
CASSQASGRQETQYF
TGTGCCAGCAGCCAGGCTAGCGGGAGACAAGAGACCCAGTACTTC
>NA|TRBJ1-5|NA|TRBV4-1
CASSQAEHDSNQPQHF
TGCGCCAGCAGCCAAGCTGAGCATGATAGCAATCAGCCCCAGCATTTT
>TRBD2|TRBJ2-7|NA|TRBV19
CASNSGTSGSYEQYF
TGTGCCAGTAACTCCGGGACTAGCGGGAGTTACGAGCAGTACTTC
>NA|TRBJ1-2|NA|TRBV6-5
CASKTVSNYGYTF
TGTGCCAGCAAAACGGTGTCTAACTATGGCTACACCTTC
>TRBD2|TRBJ2-7|NA|TRBV6-1
CASRRTSGTWEQYF
TGTGCCAGCAGAAGGACTAGCGGGACATGGGAGCAGTACTTC
>NA|TRBJ2-3|once|TRBV18
CASSPLAGTLTDTQYF
TGTGCCAGCTCACCACTCGCGGGGACCCTCACAGATACGCAGTATTTT
>TRBD2|TRBJ2-2|NA|TRBV25-1
CASTTSGSLNTGELFF
TGTGCCAGCACGACTAGCGGATCCCTTAACACCGGGGAGCTGTTTTTT
>NA|TRBJ1-2|once|TRBV10-1
CASMLKTNYGYTF
TGCGCCAGCATGTTAAAAACTAACTATGGCTACACCTTC
>TRBD2|TRBJ2-7|NA|TRBV7-3
CASALSGMGSYEQYF
TGTGCCAGCGCCCTCAGCGGGATGGGCTCCTACGAGCAGTACTTC
>TRBD2|TRBJ2-7|NA|TRBV2
CASSPLWTRKAYEQYF
TGTGCCAGCAGTCCCCTTTGGACTAGGAAGGCCTACGAGCAGTACTTC
>NA|TRBJ1-3|few|TRBV2
CASSEAGGTIYF
TGTGCCAGCAGTGAAGCGGGAGGCACCATATATTTT
>TRBD1|TRBJ2-1|NA|TRBV7-9
CASSPQGVFSYNEQFF
TGTGCCAGCAGCCCTCAGGGGGTATTCTCCTACAATGAGCAGTTCTTC
>TRBD1|TRBJ2-7|NA|TRBV27
CASSGGTGKYEQYF
TGTGCCAGCAGTGGGGGGACAGGGAAATACGAGCAGTACTTC
>TRBD2|TRBJ2-1|NA|TRBV19
CASSQGLQVYNEQFF
TGTGCCAGTAGTCAGGGACTACAAGTCTACAATGAGCAGTTCTTC
>TRBD1|TRBJ1-2|NA|TRBV6-6
CASSYSDRGVYGYTF
TGTGCCAGCAGTTACTCTGACAGGGGGGTCTATGGCTACACCTTC
>TRBD1|TRBJ2-2|NA|TRBV9
CASSPRQGVASGELFF
TGTGCCAGCAGCCCTCGACAGGGCGTGGCGAGCGGGGAGCTGTTTTTT
>TRBD2|TRBJ2-3|NA|TRBV5-1
CASSLGLAGVADTQYF
TGCGCCAGCAGCTTGGGACTAGCGGGAGTTGCAGATACGCAGTATTTT
>NA|TRBJ2-7|few|TRBV5-4
CASSSQDRVTYEQYF
TGTGCCAGCAGCTCCCAGGACAGAGTAACCTACGAGCAGTACTTC
>NA|TRBJ1-4|NA|TRBV30
CAWDQRGGAEKLFF
TGTGCCTGGGATCAGAGGGGGGGCGCCGAAAAACTGTTTTTT
>TRBD1|TRBJ1-2|NA|TRBV7-8
CASSRDSQYYGYTF
TGTGCCAGCAGCCGGGACAGCCAATACTATGGCTACACCTTC
>NA|TRBJ2-2|once|TRBV7-9
CASSLGGGGSPTGELFF
TGTGCCAGCAGCTTAGGCGGCGGAGGTTCCCCCACCGGGGAGCTGTTTTTT
>TRBD1|TRBJ1-5|NA|TRBV5-5
CASSFDRGGNQPQHF
TGTGCCAGCAGTTTCGACAGGGGGGGCAATCAGCCCCAGCATTTT
>TRBD2|TRBJ2-3|NA|TRBV29-1
CSVSSGLSTDTQYF
TGCAGCGTATCTAGCGGGCTTAGCACAGATACGCAGTATTTT
>NA|TRBJ1-3|NA|TRBV5-1
CASSPTGQVGGNTIYF
TGCGCCAGCAGCCCAACAGGTCAAGTTGGCGGAAACACCATATATTTT
>TRBD2|TRBJ2-3|NA|TRBV6-6
CASANKAGGGSDTQYF
TGTGCCAGCGCTAACAAAGCGGGAGGAGGATCAGATACGCAGTATTTT